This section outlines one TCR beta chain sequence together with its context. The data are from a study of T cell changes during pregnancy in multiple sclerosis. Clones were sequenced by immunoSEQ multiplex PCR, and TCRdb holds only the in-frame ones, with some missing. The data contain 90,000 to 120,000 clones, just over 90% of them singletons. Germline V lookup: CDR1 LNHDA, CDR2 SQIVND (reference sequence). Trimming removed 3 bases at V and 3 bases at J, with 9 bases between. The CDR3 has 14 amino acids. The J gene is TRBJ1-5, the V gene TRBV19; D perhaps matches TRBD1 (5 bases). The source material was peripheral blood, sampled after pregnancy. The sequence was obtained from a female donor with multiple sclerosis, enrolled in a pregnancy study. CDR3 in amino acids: CASSMTVYNQPQHF. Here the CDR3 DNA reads TGTGCCAGTAGTATGACAGTTTACAATCAGCCCCAGCATTTT.